This T cell receptor (beta chain) was captured in a study of spatial heterogeneity in lung cancer. From germline, CDR1 is SGHNT and CDR2 YYREEE (reference sequence). J gave up 0 bases and V 4 bases, and 18 bases lay outside the gene matches. The CDR3 consists of 20 residues. TCRdb redid the calling of the 5' RACE reads with MiXCR, one entry per CDR3 protein. The table includes 9,900 or so distinct CDR3 sequences, approximately 12% detected once. This clonotype was seen at least ten times. Antigen: not known. Regarding time point: sample taken at primary tumor resection. Unsorted whole RNA from tumor, nontumor lung or frozen PBMC underwent sequencing. Study-wide results and caveats: Tracking of tumor mutation counts was seen in expanded intratumoral alpha and beta TCR counts.

The V and J genes are TRBV5-4 and TRBJ2-1; the match to TRBD2 covers 8 bases. The starting material was lung tumor tissue, obtained at surgery. The sequence came from a male donor with early-stage non-small cell lung cancer. The CDR3 sequence: CASSPPGGLAGPSSYNEQFF. The CDR3 DNA reads as TGTGCCAGCAGCCCACCGGGTGGGCTAGCGGGCCCTAGCTCCTACAATGAGCAGTTCTTC.